These 7 T cell receptor beta chains originate from one sample sequenced in a study of identifying expanded T cells in peripheral blood (dated by TCRdb to the late 2010s). Library construction relied on the immunoSEQ multiplex PCR assay. TCRdb carries this immuneACCESS record with in-frame sequences only. Its versions omit some clonotypes, under half of them owing to an unresolved V gene in the studies checked, with the rest unexplained. Within this sample are some 77,000 clones, with more than 75% of them counted one time only. Roughly 19% of the sample rests with the top ten. The sample comprised blood. These receptors all stem from a person between 18 and 75 years old in good health.

J is TRBJ1-4 and V is TRBV30; D is uncertain. The CDR3 extends over 16 amino acids. CDR1 and CDR2 (germline): GTSNPN, SVGIG (reference sequence). Trimming stripped 2 bases from V and 0 bases from J, with 13 bases between. This CDR3 is CAWSLVPRATNEKLFF. DNA for the CDR3: TGTGCCTGGAGTCTCGTACCACGAGCAACTAATGAAAAACTGTTTTTT.

The chain employs TRBV7-6 and TRBJ2-5; tentative D call: TRBD1 (6 bases). The germline gives CDR1 SGHVS, CDR2 FNYEAQ. There are 14 residues in the CDR3. Trimming shortened V by 2 bases and J by 1 base, and 8 bases separated the two germline ends. The CDR3 coding sequence is TGTGCCAGCAGCTTAAGGGGGTTCCAAGAGACCCAGTACTTC. This encodes CASSLRGFQETQYF.

The chain links TRBV4-1 to TRBJ2-7; the match to TRBD1 covers 8 bases. The germline V gene has CDR1 MGHRA and CDR2 YSYEKL. V gave up 4 bases and J gave up 1 base; unmatched junction bases: 6. This CDR3 region has 15 residues. CDR3 DNA sequence: TGCGCCAGCAGCCTTGGACAGGGACCATCCTACGAGCAGTACTTC. This encodes CASSLGQGPSYEQYF.

This clone was recorded a few times. V is TRBV7-9 and J is TRBJ1-2; D unclear. V lost 3 bases to trimming and J lost 7 bases, with 9 bases between them. Germline loops: CDR1 SEHNR, CDR2 FQNEAQ (reference sequence). The CDR3 is 12 amino acids. The CDR3 sequence is CASSFPPGGYTF. CDR3 DNA: TGTGCCAGCAGCTTCCCACCGGGTGGCTACACCTTC.

The V call is TRBV6-5, the J call TRBJ2-7; D gene uncertain. CDR3 length: 15 amino acids. CDR1 and CDR2 from the germline V gene are MNHEY and SVGAGI. V was clipped by 0 bases and J by 0 bases, with 9 bases between them. Written as DNA, the CDR3 is TGTGCCAGCAGTTACTCGAACCGGTTCTCCTACGAGCAGTACTTC. Translated: CASSYSNRFSYEQYF.

This rearrangement joins TRBV6-5 to TRBJ2-2; possible D gene TRBD1, 6 bases. There are 14 residues in the CDR3. CDR1 and CDR2 (germline): MNHEY, SVGAGI. Between the trimmed V and J ends, which lost 9 bases and 3 bases, there was a span of 14 bases. This CDR3 is CASRQDLDTGELFF. The CDR3 bases are TGTGCCAGTCGACAGGATCTGGACACCGGGGAGCTGTTTTTT.

The chain has TRBV29-1 and TRBJ2-3; maybe TRBD1 (9 bases). CDR3 length: 15 residues. Trimming removed 6 bases at V and 1 base at J, with 17 bases between. Germline values: CDR1 SQVTM, CDR2 ANQGSEA. The CDR3 here is CSVPGGDRGTDTQYF. The CDR3 DNA reads as TGCAGCGTACCCGGGGGGGACAGGGGCACAGATACGCAGTATTTT.